The 32 T cell receptor beta chains presented below share a single source sample, sequenced in a study of T cell responses to AZD1222 COVID-19 vaccine. Profiling relied on immunoSEQ multiplex PCR, and the TCRdb table lists in-frame clones only, not all of them. The sample includes roughly 48,000 clones, over 75% of them seen just once. The source was peripheral blood, collected 28 days after the second AZD1222 dose. Receptors originate from an adult who received the AZD1222 COVID-19 vaccine.

This clone was counted between two and nine times. The chain uses TRBV7-9 and TRBJ2-7; 10 nucleotides line up with TRBD2. The CDR3 runs 17 residues. From germline, CDR1 is SEHNR and CDR2 FQNEAQ (reference sequence). V shed 0 bases and J 3 bases; nucleotides not matched to a gene: 8. This chain's CDR3 is CASSLARLAGVVYEQYF. The CDR3 DNA reads as TGTGCCAGCAGCTTAGCGCGGCTAGCGGGGGTCGTCTACGAGCAGTACTTC.

The V call is TRBV2, the J call TRBJ2-1; 7 bases agree with TRBD2. The CDR3 length is 14 residues. In germline, CDR1 is SNHLY, CDR2 FYNNEI. The V and J ends lost 5 bases and 4 bases, in that order; junction bases with no gene match: 5. The CDR3: CASSSSSGYNEQFF. As DNA, the CDR3 is TGTGCCAGCAGTTCCTCTAGCGGATACAATGAGCAGTTCTTC.

The rearrangement uses TRBV5-4 and TRBJ2-1, with TRBD1 identical over 8 bases. Trimming removed 4 bases from V and 7 bases from J; junction bases left unmatched: 1. This CDR3 contains 12 residues. From germline, CDR1 is SGHNT and CDR2 YYREEE (reference sequence). CDR3 nucleotides: TGTGCCAGCAGCCGGACAGGGAATGAGCAGTTCTTC. It yields the protein CASSRTGNEQFF. The full variable domain, with the rest looked up from reference TRBV5-4 and TRBJ2-1, is ETGVTQSPTHLIKTRGQQVTLRCSSQSGHNTVSWYQQALGQGPQFIFQYYREEENGRGNFPPRFSGLQFPNYSSELNVNALELDDSALYLCASSRTGNEQFFGPGTRLTVL.

The chain links TRBV10-1 to TRBJ2-1; 8 bases align to TRBD2. Germline-derived CDR1 and CDR2 are WNHNN and SYGVQD (reference sequence). The ends lost 3 bases at V and 7 bases at J; junction bases unmatched: 8. The CDR3 is 15 amino acids. As DNA, the CDR3 is TGCGCCAGCAGTGAAGGAGCGGGGGTGTTGAATGAGCAGTTCTTC. Protein sequence: CASSEGAGVLNEQFF.

The chain uses TRBV10-3 and TRBJ2-1, with TRBD2 matching 8 bases. V was pared by 2 bases and J by 8 bases, with 11 bases of the junction left unmatched. CDR3 size: 16 residues. Germline V gives CDR1 ENHRY, CDR2 SYGVKD. CDR3 amino acids: CAISEGGSGVRDEQFF. CDR3 DNA sequence: TGTGCCATCAGTGAGGGTGGTAGCGGGGTGCGGGATGAGCAGTTCTTC.

The CDR3 region is CASSHSPLASGGPQETQYF. CDR3 sequence (DNA): TGTGCCAGCAGTCATTCCCCTTTGGCTAGCGGGGGCCCCCAAGAGACCCAGTACTTC. V usage is TRBV11-2 and J usage is TRBJ2-5; 10 bases match TRBD2. Germline assignment: CDR1 SGHAT and CDR2 FQNNGV. Trimming removed 6 bases from V and 1 base from J; junction bases left unmatched: 17. The CDR3 loop spans 19 amino acids.

The chain employs TRBV5-1 and TRBJ1-5; D uncertain. The germline V gene encodes CDR1 SGHRS and CDR2 YFSETQ. Between the trimmed V and J ends, which lost 0 bases and 3 bases, there was a span of 10 bases. The CDR3 covers 15 residues. CDR3 in amino acids: CASSLVSGYNQPQHF. The CDR3 nucleotides are TGCGCCAGCAGCTTGGTGTCCGGGTACAATCAGCCCCAGCATTTT. Full variable domain (missing parts from reference TRBV5-1 and TRBJ1-5): KAGVTQTPRYLIKTRGQQVTLSCSPISGHRSVSWYQQTPGQGLQFLFEYFSETQRNKGNFPGRFSGRQFSNSRSEMNVSTLELGDSALYLCASSLVSGYNQPQHFGDGTRLSIL.

This sequence joins TRBV28 and TRBJ1-5; D might be TRBD1 (6 bases). Germline loops: CDR1 MDHEN, CDR2 SYDVKM. Trimming left V 8 bases short and J 5 bases short, with 22 bases between. The CDR3 is 16 residues long. The CDR3 nucleotides are TGTGCCAGCTTGTTTCTGGGGGCAGGGAAAGATCAGCCCCAGCATTTT. Protein product: CASLFLGAGKDQPQHF.

The chain joins TRBV11-2 to TRBJ2-2; D may be TRBD1 or TRBD2 (7 bases each). This CDR3 has 17 residues. Trimming took 5 bases from V and 5 from J, leaving 21 bases between them. Germline V CDR1 and CDR2: SGHAT, FQNNGV. The DNA of the CDR3 is TGTGCCAGCAGCCCAACACGGTCCAGGGGGGGGACCGGGGAGCTGTTTTTT. Protein: CASSPTRSRGGTGELFF.

The chain combines TRBV12-3 or TRBV12-4 with TRBJ2-1; a possible D gene is TRBD1 (5 bases). CDR3 length: 12 amino acids. Trimming removed 11 bases at V and 5 bases at J, with 13 bases between. The CDR3 reads CASATVHNEQFF. The CDR3 coding sequence is TGTGCCTCAGCGACAGTACACAATGAGCAGTTCTTC.

This clone has only one observation. J is TRBJ1-1 and V is TRBV10-3; 7 nucleotides match TRBD1. Germline V gene sequence: CDR1 ENHRY, CDR2 SYGVKD. CDR3 length: 18 residues. Germline trimming cut 2 bases from V and 1 base from J; bases unmatched to any gene: 13. CDR3 sequence (DNA): TGTGCCATCAGTGAGAGGGGGCAGGGGTTATTTGGGAACACTGAAGCTTTCTTT. Its protein is CAISERGQGLFGNTEAFF.

The chain has TRBV6-5 and TRBJ2-5; weak D call: TRBD1 (5 bases). V lost 1 base, J lost 5 bases, and 11 bases lay in between. The CDR3 totals 14 residues. CDR1 and CDR2 from the germline V gene are MNHEY and SVGAGI. The CDR3 here is CASSYLGAGETQYF. CDR3 bases: TGTGCCAGCAGTTACTTAGGGGCAGGGGAGACCCAGTACTTC.

This sequence joins TRBV7-8 and TRBJ1-5; no definite D call. This CDR3 is built from 14 residues. The V gene lost 5 bases and the J gene lost 3 bases, with 11 bases spanning the gap. Germline V gives CDR1 SGHVS, CDR2 FQNEAQ. The chain's CDR3 is CASSRDGNNQPQHF. As DNA, the CDR3 is TGTGCCAGCAGCCGAGACGGAAACAATCAGCCCCAGCATTTT.

This chain links TRBV5-4 with TRBJ2-5, with 11 bases lining up with TRBD2. The CDR3 loop spans 15 amino acids. CDR1 and CDR2 (germline): SGHNT, YYREEE (reference sequence). Trimming at V came to 4 bases and at J to 5 bases, leaving 7 bases not matched to a gene. The CDR3 bases are TGTGCCAGCAGCATTCCCGGGACTAGCGGTGAGACCCAGTACTTC. This translates into CASSIPGTSGETQYF.

The V call is TRBV3-1 (or the pseudogene TRBV3-2), the J call TRBJ2-1, with D possibly being TRBD2 (6 bases). CDR3 size: 15 residues. CDR1 LGHDT and CDR2 YNNKEL come from the germline V gene (reference sequence). Deletions cut 3 bases from V and 8 bases from J, with 17 bases between. The CDR3 spells CASSQGGITFHEQFF. In DNA, the CDR3 is TGTGCCAGCAGCCAGGGGGGAATCACCTTTCATGAGCAGTTCTTC.

V is TRBV7-6 and J is TRBJ2-3; D is ambiguous. The CDR3 sequence is 16 residues long. Trimming cost V 5 bases and J 0 bases, with 15 bases left between them. The germline V gene encodes CDR1 SGHVS and CDR2 FNYEAQ. The CDR3 reads CASSATPGWSTDTQYF. The CDR3, as DNA: TGTGCCAGCAGCGCGACCCCCGGATGGAGCACAGATACGCAGTATTTT.

The chain employs TRBV5-4 and TRBJ2-3; D not certain. Between the trimmed V and J ends, which lost 1 base and 0 bases, there was a span of 3 bases. Germline V gene lookup returns CDR1 SGHNT and CDR2 YYREEE (reference sequence). The CDR3 extends over 13 amino acids. This chain's CDR3 is CASSLWSTDTQYF. The DNA of the CDR3 is TGTGCCAGCAGCTTGTGGAGCACAGATACGCAGTATTTT.

This chain joins TRBV9 and TRBJ2-7; 7 bases map to TRBD2. CDR1 SGDLS and CDR2 YYNGEE come from the germline V gene. This CDR3 has 16 residues. V shed 0 bases and J 6 bases; nucleotides not matched to a gene: 12. CDR3 sequence reads: CASSVGTSHVPSEQYF. CDR3 DNA sequence: TGTGCCAGCAGCGTAGGGACTAGTCATGTCCCTTCCGAGCAGTACTTC.

This clone was seen a handful of times. The rearrangement uses TRBV7-8 and TRBJ2-7; 10 bases agree with TRBD2. Per germline, CDR1 SGHVS and CDR2 FQNEAQ. The CDR3 spans 13 residues. The V segment lost 5 bases and the J segment 4 bases; nucleotides outside the gene matches: 2. The CDR3 coding sequence is TGTGCCAGCAGCCGGACTAGCGGTTACGAGCAGTACTTC. Translating gives CASSRTSGYEQYF. The whole variable domain, remainder taken from reference TRBV7-8 and TRBJ2-7, is GAGVSQSPRYKVAKRGQDVALRCDPISGHVSLFWYQQALGQGPEFLTYFQNEAQLDKSGLPSDRFFAERPEGSVSTLKIQRTQQEDSAVYLCASSRTSGYEQYFGPGTRLTVT.

The chain combines TRBV6-5 with TRBJ2-3; tentative D call: TRBD2 (6 bases). The CDR3 sequence is 15 residues long. Germline V gene sequence: CDR1 MNHEY, CDR2 SVGAGI. The V and J ends lost 1 base and 5 bases respectively, with 13 bases between them. CDR3 amino acids: CASSYLGGRGDTQYF. CDR3 DNA sequence: TGTGCCAGCAGTTACTTGGGGGGTCGCGGAGATACGCAGTATTTT.

The chain joins TRBV6-4 to TRBJ2-3; 7 nucleotides line up with TRBD1. Trimming at V came to 4 bases and at J to 0 bases, leaving 10 bases not matched to a gene. Per the germline V gene, CDR1 is MRHNA and CDR2 is SNTAGT. The CDR3 spans 17 residues. The CDR3 region has the DNA TGTGCCAGCAGTGGGGCTATCGGACAGGAAAGCACAGATACGCAGTATTTT. Protein sequence: CASSGAIGQESTDTQYF.

The chain combines TRBV13 with TRBJ1-1, with 11 nucleotides matching TRBD1. The CDR3 consists of 16 residues. Per germline, CDR1 PRHDT and CDR2 FYEKMQ (reference sequence). V lost 5 bases to trimming and J lost 0 bases; unmatched junction nucleotides: 5. The CDR3 reads CASSGRDRGLNTEAFF. Written as DNA, the CDR3 is TGTGCCAGCAGCGGCCGGGACAGGGGGTTGAACACTGAAGCTTTCTTT.

The genes are TRBV21-1 and TRBJ2-4; the D segment call TRBD2 is taken from the table without a DNA check. TRBV21-1 is recorded as a pseudogene. This CDR3 region has 19 residues. The CDR3 region is CASSKVSRGGELAKNIQYF. CDR3 nucleotides: TGTGCCAGCAGCAAAGTGAGTCGGGGCGGGGAACTAGCCAAAAACATTCAGTACTTC.

The rearrangement joins TRBV6-4 to TRBJ2-7; TRBD2 matches 12 bases. CDR1 is MRHNA and CDR2 is SNTAGT in the germline V gene. The CDR3 extends over 14 amino acids. V shed 3 bases, J shed 4 bases, and the junction held 1 base outside the gene matches. CDR3: CASSETSGSYEQYF. CDR3 sequence (DNA): TGTGCCAGCAGTGAGACTAGCGGGAGTTACGAGCAGTACTTC.

The gene calls are TRBV28 and TRBJ1-2; unclear D gene. Germline CDR1 reads MDHEN; CDR2 reads SYDVKM. The CDR3 covers 13 residues. Trimming pared 10 bases from V and 4 bases from J, leaving 16 bases between. The CDR3 DNA sequence: TGTGCCACCCTGTGGGGAACTATCTATGGCTACACCTTC. Translated: CATLWGTIYGYTF.

The chain links TRBV19 to TRBJ1-2; a weak D match, TRBD1 (5 bases). V was cut by 10 bases and J by 4 bases, with 13 bases left in between. Per germline, CDR1 LNHDA and CDR2 SQIVND (reference sequence). The length of the CDR3 is 12 residues. The CDR3 nucleotides are TGTGCCACCCGACAGTCACTCTATGGCTACACCTTC. It yields the protein CATRQSLYGYTF.

The rearrangement joins TRBV10-2 to TRBJ2-4, with 8 bases that match TRBD1. The CDR3 runs 14 residues. V lost 11 bases, J lost 3 bases, and 9 bases stayed unmatched. CDR1 WSHSY and CDR2 SAAADI come from the germline V gene. This CDR3 is CAGGPGGNKNIQYF. The CDR3 region has the DNA TGCGCCGGGGGACCAGGGGGCAACAAAAACATTCAGTACTTC.

This chain joins TRBV4-3 and TRBJ2-2, with D unclear. Germline V gene data show CDR1 as LGHNA and CDR2 as YSLEER. This CDR3 is built from 14 residues. The ends were cut back, 0 bases at V and 4 bases at J, with 6 bases in the middle. This chain's CDR3 is CASSQEKGTGELFF. Written as DNA, the CDR3 is TGCGCCAGCAGCCAAGAAAAGGGCACCGGGGAGCTGTTTTTT.

J is TRBJ2-6 and V is TRBV6-5; no clear D. The CDR3 totals 14 residues. V was clipped by 8 bases and J by 0 bases, with 8 bases between them. Germline assignment: CDR1 MNHEY and CDR2 SVGAGI. The DNA of the CDR3 is TGTGCCAGCTCGTCGGACTCTGGGGCCAACGTCCTGACTTTC. As protein: CASSSDSGANVLTF.

The sample holds one count of this clone. The genes are TRBV9 and TRBJ1-4; 9 bases map to TRBD1. The ends lost 3 bases at V and 7 bases at J; junction bases unmatched: 7. CDR1 is SGDLS, CDR2 YYNGEE, per germline. The CDR3 sequence is 15 residues long. The CDR3 spells CASSATGTGSEKLFF. CDR3 coding DNA: TGTGCCAGCAGCGCAACCGGGACAGGGTCTGAAAAACTGTTTTTT.

The chain combines TRBV7-8 with TRBJ2-2, with 8 nucleotides matching TRBD2. This CDR3 has 15 residues. Germline V gene lookup returns CDR1 SGHVS and CDR2 FQNEAQ. V lost 6 bases, J lost 7 bases, and 10 bases stayed unmatched. The CDR3 spells CASRTLGGLDGELFF. CDR3 DNA: TGTGCCAGCAGGACCTTAGGGGGACTAGACGGGGAGCTGTTTTTT.

This clone was recorded a few times. The J gene is TRBJ1-2, the V gene TRBV7-9, with TRBD1 matching 10 bases. The V gene's germline CDR1 is SEHNR and CDR2 FQNEAQ (reference sequence). V gave up 0 bases and J gave up 3 bases; unmatched junction bases: 4. CDR3 length: 16 amino acids. The CDR3 coding sequence is TGTGCCAGCAGCTTAGCGGCCGGGACAGGGGACTATGGCTACACCTTC. Its translation is CASSLAAGTGDYGYTF.